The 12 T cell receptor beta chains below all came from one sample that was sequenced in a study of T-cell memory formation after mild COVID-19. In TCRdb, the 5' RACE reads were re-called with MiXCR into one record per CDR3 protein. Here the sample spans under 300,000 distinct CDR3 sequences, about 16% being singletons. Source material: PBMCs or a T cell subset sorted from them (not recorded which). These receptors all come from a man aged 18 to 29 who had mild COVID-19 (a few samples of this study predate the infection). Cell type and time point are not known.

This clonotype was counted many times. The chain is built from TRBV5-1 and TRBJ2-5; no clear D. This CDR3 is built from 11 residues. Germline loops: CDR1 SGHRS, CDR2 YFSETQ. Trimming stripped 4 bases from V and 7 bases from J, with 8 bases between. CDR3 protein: CASSDIRTQYF. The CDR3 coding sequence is TGCGCCAGCAGCGACATTCGGACCCAGTACTTC.

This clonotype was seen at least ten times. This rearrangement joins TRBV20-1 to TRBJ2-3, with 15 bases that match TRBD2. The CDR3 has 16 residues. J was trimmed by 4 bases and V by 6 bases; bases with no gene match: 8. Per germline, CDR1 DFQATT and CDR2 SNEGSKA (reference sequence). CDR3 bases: TGCAGTGCCAGCGGACTAGCGGGGGGGCAGGCAGATACGCAGTATTTT. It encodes CSASGLAGGQADTQYF.

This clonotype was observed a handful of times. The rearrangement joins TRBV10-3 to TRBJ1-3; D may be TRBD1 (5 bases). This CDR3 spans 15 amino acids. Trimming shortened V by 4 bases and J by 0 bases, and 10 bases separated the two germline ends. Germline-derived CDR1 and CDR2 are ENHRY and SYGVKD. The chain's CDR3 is CAISGDPNSGNTIYF. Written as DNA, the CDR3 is TGTGCCATCAGTGGGGACCCCAACTCTGGAAACACCATATATTTT.

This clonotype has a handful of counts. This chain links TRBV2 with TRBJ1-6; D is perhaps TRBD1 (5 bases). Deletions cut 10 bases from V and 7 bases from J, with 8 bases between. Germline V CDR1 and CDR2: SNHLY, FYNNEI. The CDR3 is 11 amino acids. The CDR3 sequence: CATDRNSPLHF. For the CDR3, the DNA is TGTGCCACAGACAGAAATTCACCCCTCCACTTT.

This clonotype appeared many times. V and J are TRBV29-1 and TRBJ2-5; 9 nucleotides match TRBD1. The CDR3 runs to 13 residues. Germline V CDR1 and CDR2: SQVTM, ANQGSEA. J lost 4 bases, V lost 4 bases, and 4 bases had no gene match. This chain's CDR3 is CSVAGTGSETQYF. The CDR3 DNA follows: TGCAGCGTTGCGGGGACAGGGTCAGAGACCCAGTACTTC. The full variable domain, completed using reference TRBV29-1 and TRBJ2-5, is SAVISQKPSRDICQRGTSLTIQCQVDSQVTMMFWYRQQPGQSLTLIATANQGSEATYESGFVIDKFPISRPNLTFSTLTVSNMSPEDSSIYLCSVAGTGSETQYFGPGTRLLVL.

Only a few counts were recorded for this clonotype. In DNA, the CDR3 is TGTGCCAGCACCCCTCTAATCCGGGACGGGTACAATGAGCAGTTCTTC. Translated, it gives CASTPLIRDGYNEQFF. This rearrangement joins TRBV12-3 or TRBV12-4 to TRBJ2-1; D is possibly TRBD1 or TRBD2 (5 bases each). Trimming removed 7 bases from V and 4 bases from J, with 20 bases in between. The CDR3 sequence is 16 residues long.

CDR3 in amino acids: CASIAQNYLFGYTF. The CDR3 nucleotides are TGTGCCAGCATTGCTCAAAATTATCTCTTTGGCTACACCTTC. The chain is built from TRBV6-6 and TRBJ1-2, with unresolved D. Germline V CDR1 and CDR2: MNHNY, SVGAGI (reference sequence). The CDR3 is made up of 14 amino acids. V gave up 7 bases and J gave up 7 bases, with 19 bases separating them.

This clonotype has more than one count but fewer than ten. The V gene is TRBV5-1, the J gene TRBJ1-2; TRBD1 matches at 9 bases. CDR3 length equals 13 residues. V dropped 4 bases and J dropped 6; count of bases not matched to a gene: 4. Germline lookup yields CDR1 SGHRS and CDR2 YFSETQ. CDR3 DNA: TGCGCCAGCAGCCCGGGACAGGGTCATGGCTACACCTTC. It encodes CASSPGQGHGYTF.

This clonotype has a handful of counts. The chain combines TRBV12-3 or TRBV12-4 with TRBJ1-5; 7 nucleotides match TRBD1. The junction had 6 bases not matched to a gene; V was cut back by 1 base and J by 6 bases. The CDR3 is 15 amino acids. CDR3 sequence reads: CASSLVRGATQPQHF. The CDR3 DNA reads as TGTGCCAGCAGTTTAGTCAGGGGGGCCACTCAGCCCCAGCATTTT.

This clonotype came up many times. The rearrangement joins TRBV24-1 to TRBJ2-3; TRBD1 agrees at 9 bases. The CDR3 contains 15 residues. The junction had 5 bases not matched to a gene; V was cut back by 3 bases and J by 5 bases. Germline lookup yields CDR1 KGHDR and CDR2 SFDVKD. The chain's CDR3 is CATSDPGQGIDTQYF. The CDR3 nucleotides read TGTGCCACCAGTGATCCTGGACAGGGGATAGATACGCAGTATTTT.

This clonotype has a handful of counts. The CDR3 bases are TGCGCCAGCAGCTTTTCGGGGGGCTACACTGAAGCTTTCTTT. Translation gives CASSFSGGYTEAFF. The chain couples TRBV5-1 to TRBJ1-1; maybe TRBD1 (6 bases). This CDR3 contains 14 residues. Germline V gives CDR1 SGHRS, CDR2 YFSETQ. V was cut by 2 bases and J by 3 bases, with 11 bases left in between.

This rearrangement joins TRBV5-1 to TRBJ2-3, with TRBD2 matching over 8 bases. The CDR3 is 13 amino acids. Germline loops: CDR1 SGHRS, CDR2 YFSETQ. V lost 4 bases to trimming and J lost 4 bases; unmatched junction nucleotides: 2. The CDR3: CASSRGGSDTQYF. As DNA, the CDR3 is TGCGCCAGCAGCCGGGGGGGTTCAGATACGCAGTATTTT.